This is a list of T cell receptor beta chains from one sample in a study of cytomegalovirus exposure and HLA in healthy donors. Clones were sequenced by immunoSEQ multiplex PCR, and TCRdb holds only the in-frame ones, with some missing. The sample includes tens of thousands of clones, 65% to 75% of them seen just once. The material sequenced was PBMCs. These receptors came from a middle-aged man in good health and CMV-seropositive. Each CDR3 is given with its conserved first and last residue. Each record gives: V gene, J gene, CDR3 protein.

TRBV6-1	TRBJ2-7	CASSGVRQNPEQYF
TRBV5-4	TRBJ2-2	CASSAGQGRTGELFF
TRBV2	TRBJ1-5	CASSGDRGNNQPQHF
TRBV5-4	TRBJ2-3	CASSAGRSASTDTQYF
TRBV28	TRBJ2-3	CASSLQGGRDTDTQYF
TRBV2	TRBJ2-7	CASSDGGSYEQYF
TRBV5-4	TRBJ2-5	CASSLDGSSGGLETQYF
TRBV30	TRBJ1-6	CAWGVEGSGSPLHF
TRBV28	TRBJ2-7	CASSLPSGRAGEQYF
TRBV11-1	TRBJ2-3	CASSSGGTVGYTDTQYF
TRBV18	TRBJ1-5	CASSPAGTGALQPQHF
TRBV7-2	TRBJ2-7	CASSLAPDYEQYF
TRBV5-1	TRBJ1-4	CASSLDPNSATNEKLFF
TRBV11-3	TRBJ2-3	CASSTGTDTQYF
TRBV7-8	TRBJ1-1	CASSPAGVTEAFF
TRBV7-3	TRBJ2-5	CASSLHSVAGQETQYF
TRBV30	TRBJ2-7	CAWVIGGGGTYEQYF
TRBV6-5	TRBJ2-5	CASSYFLAGGSGTQYF
TRBV11-1	TRBJ2-1	CASSRGDRGPSEQFF
TRBV5-8	TRBJ2-5	CASSVGQNQETQYF
TRBV6-1	TRBJ1-2	CASSGVRDRGFNGYTF